The TCR beta chain described here comes from a study of shared clonotypes between healthy human individuals. Study-wide context: Donors had three CD4 naive, three CD4 memory, two CD8 naive and one CD8 memory plate apiece.

Here immunoSEQ multiplex PCR was the method, and the copy in TCRdb shows in-frame clones only, minus some. The table shows 2.3 million or so clones, with roughly 93% occurring only once. Researchers partitioned CD4+ cells into CD45RA+ naive and CD45RA-negative memory subsets. Sequenced material: naive CD4+ T cells from PBMCs. The subset denotes: CD45RA+ positively selected. The receptor's source is a man younger than 35 in good health. Some clones in this sample may be carry-over from other donors' samples.

The CDR3 loop reads CASSQVSGAIGELFF. CDR3 bases: TGTGCCAGCAGCCAAGTTTCGGGGGCGATCGGGGAGCTGTTTTTT. The chain employs TRBV4-2 and TRBJ2-2; tentatively, D is TRBD1 or TRBD2 (6 bases each). V was trimmed by 1 base and J by 7 bases, leaving 13 bases between them. Germline V lookup: CDR1 LGHNA, CDR2 YNFKEQ. This CDR3 is built from 15 residues.